This TCR beta chain was sequenced during a study of blood T cell repertoires in COVID-19. For the study at large: Donors in the United States, Italy and Spain gave samples during acute or convalescent COVID-19.

Original data processing: The authors estimated nucleated cell counts from reference gene primer amplification. Here immunoSEQ multiplex PCR was the method, and the copy in TCRdb shows in-frame clones only, minus some. V, J and clone size reflect that table, while D and trimming were determined from the DNA. Of roughly 200,000 clones in the sample, roughly 84% are singletons; the top ten hold around 4.9%. The V end lost 1 base, the J end lost 1 base, and 17 bases lay between the germline ends. Germline V lookup: CDR1 LGHNA, CDR2 YSLEER. CDR3 length equals 17 residues. Sequencing was done on a sample of peripheral blood. The V and J genes are TRBV4-3 and TRBJ2-7; a weak D match, TRBD1 (5 bases). The TCR comes from a woman aged 80 or older with acute or convalescent COVID-19. In DNA, the CDR3 is TGCGCCAGCAGCCAAGCTGCAGGACAACGACTTTCCTACGAGCAGTACTTC. Residues: CASSQAAGQRLSYEQYF.